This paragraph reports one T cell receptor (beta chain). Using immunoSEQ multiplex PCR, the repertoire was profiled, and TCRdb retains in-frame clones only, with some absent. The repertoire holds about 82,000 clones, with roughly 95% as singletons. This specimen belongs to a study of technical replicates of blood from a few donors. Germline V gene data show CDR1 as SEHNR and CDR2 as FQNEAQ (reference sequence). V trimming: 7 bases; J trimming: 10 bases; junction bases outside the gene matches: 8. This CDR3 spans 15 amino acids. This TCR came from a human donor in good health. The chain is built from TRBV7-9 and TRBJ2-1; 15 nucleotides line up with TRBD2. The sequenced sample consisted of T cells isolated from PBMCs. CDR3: CASTLLGLAGGEQFF. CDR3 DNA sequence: TGTGCCAGCACCCTGCTAGGACTAGCGGGGGGGGAGCAGTTCTTC.